One sample yielded the 5 T cell receptor beta chains listed below, sequenced in a study of blood T cell repertoires in COVID-19 (dated by TCRdb to 2020 to 2022). Library method: the immunoSEQ multiplex PCR assay. The table was pulled from immuneACCESS by TCRdb, which kept in-frame rearrangements only. Such tables lose some clones; where checked, under half of the loss comes from unresolved V genes, and the rest has no known cause. The sample yields approximately 200,000 clones; 80% to 90% were counted once. In total, the top ten clones hold about 4.1% of the sample. Sequenced material: peripheral blood. Receptors originate from a man aged 50 or older with acute or convalescent COVID-19.

V usage is TRBV6-5 and J usage is TRBJ2-5; the match to TRBD1 covers 9 bases. After removal of 7 bases from V and 6 bases from J, the junction contained 12 bases not matched to a gene. CDR3 length: 15 amino acids. From germline, CDR1 is MNHEY and CDR2 SVGAGI. CDR3 DNA: TGTGCCAGCACCCCCCTAAGGGACAGGGTCCAGACCCAGTACTTC. Its translation is CASTPLRDRVQTQYF.

This clone was picked up a small number of times. This chain joins TRBV18 and TRBJ1-1, with 8 bases aligning to TRBD1. V gave up 3 bases and J gave up 1 base; unmatched junction bases: 16. CDR1 and CDR2 from the germline V gene are KGHSH and LQKENI. This CDR3 comprises 19 residues. The chain's CDR3 is CASSPRDRSTGGENTEAFF. The CDR3 bases are TGTGCCAGCTCACCCCGGGACAGGTCCACTGGAGGGGAGAACACTGAAGCTTTCTTT.

Comments on this clone: The same CDR3 arises from other DNA sequences in this sample as well. The chain couples TRBV7-9 to TRBJ2-7; D may be TRBD2 (6 bases). Deletions cut 0 bases from V and 3 bases from J, with 6 bases between. The CDR3 extends over 13 amino acids. The germline CDR1 and CDR2 sequences are SEHNR and FQNEAQ (reference sequence). CDR3 sequence: CASSLARDYEQYF. DNA for the CDR3: TGTGCCAGCAGCTTAGCGCGGGACTACGAGCAGTACTTC.

This chain links TRBV5-8 with TRBJ2-3; 8 bases map to TRBD1. Trimming removed 4 bases from V and 1 base from J; junction bases left unmatched: 11. The germline V gene has CDR1 SGHTS and CDR2 YDEGEE. The CDR3 totals 17 residues. The CDR3 is CASSLPTGVGGTDTQYF. The DNA for the CDR3 is TGTGCCAGCAGCCTACCGACAGGGGTTGGGGGCACAGATACGCAGTATTTT.

The chain carries TRBV10-2 and TRBJ2-7, with a weak D call TRBD1 (6 bases). V lost 5 bases and J lost 4, with 15 bases in between. There are 14 residues in the CDR3. The germline CDR1 and CDR2 sequences are WSHSY and SAAADI. CDR3 amino acids: CASSRDTLGYEQYF. DNA of the CDR3: TGCGCCAGCAGTAGGGACACCCTTGGATACGAGCAGTACTTC.